The clone carrying this T cell receptor (beta chain) was observed a few times. The sample belongs to a study of blood T cell repertoires in COVID-19. Data came from immunoSEQ multiplex PCR; TCRdb stores just in-frame clones and leaves some out. This table has 300,000 to 400,000 clones, around 87% appearing once. With V trimmed by 1 base and J by 0 bases, 6 bases remained unmatched. CDR3 size: 16 residues. The V gene's germline CDR1 is MDHEN and CDR2 SYDVKM. The receptor was isolated from a woman aged 55 to 70 with COVID-19, enrolled during active disease. V gene TRBV28 combines with J gene TRBJ2-7; TRBD2 agrees at 7 bases. Sequencing input: peripheral blood. CDR3 region: CASSLSPGGFSYEQYF. In DNA form, the CDR3 reads TGTGCCAGCAGTTTATCCCCCGGGGGGTTCTCCTACGAGCAGTACTTC. The full variable domain, with the rest looked up from reference TRBV28 and TRBJ2-7, is DVKVTQSSRYLVKRTGEKVFLECVQDMDHENMFWYRQDPGLGLRLIYFSYDVKMKEKGDIPEGYSVSREKKERFSLILESASTNQTSMYLCASSLSPGGFSYEQYFGPGTRLTVT.